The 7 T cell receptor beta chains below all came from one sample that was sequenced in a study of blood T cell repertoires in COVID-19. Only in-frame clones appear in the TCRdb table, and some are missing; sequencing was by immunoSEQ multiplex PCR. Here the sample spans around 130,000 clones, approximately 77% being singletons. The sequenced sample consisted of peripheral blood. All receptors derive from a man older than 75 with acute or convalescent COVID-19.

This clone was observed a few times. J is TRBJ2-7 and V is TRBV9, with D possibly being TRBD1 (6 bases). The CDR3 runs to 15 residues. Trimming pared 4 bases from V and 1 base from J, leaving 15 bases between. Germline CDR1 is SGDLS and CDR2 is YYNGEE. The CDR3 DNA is TGTGCCAGCAGCCAGGGGCAGGGTGGATCCTACGAGCAGTACTTC. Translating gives CASSQGQGGSYEQYF.

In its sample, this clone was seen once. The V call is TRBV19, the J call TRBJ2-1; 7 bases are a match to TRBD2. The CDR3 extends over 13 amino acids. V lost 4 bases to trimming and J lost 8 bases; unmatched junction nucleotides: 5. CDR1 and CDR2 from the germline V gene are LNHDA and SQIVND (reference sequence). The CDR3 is CASSSGGVDEQFF. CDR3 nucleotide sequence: TGTGCCAGTAGTAGCGGGGGTGTGGATGAGCAGTTCTTC.

CDR3 nucleotides: TGCGCCAGCAGCCAAGAAACAGGCGCCTATGGCTACACCTTC. This translates into CASSQETGAYGYTF. V usage is TRBV4-3 and J usage is TRBJ1-2; perhaps TRBD1 as D (5 bases). The CDR3 runs 14 residues. Between the trimmed V and J ends, which lost 0 bases and 4 bases, there was a span of 9 bases. Germline CDR1 is LGHNA and CDR2 is YSLEER.

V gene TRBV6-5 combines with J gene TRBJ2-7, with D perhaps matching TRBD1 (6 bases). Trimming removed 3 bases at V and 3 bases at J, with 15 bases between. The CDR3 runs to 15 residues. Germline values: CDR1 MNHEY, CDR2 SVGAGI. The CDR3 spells CASSYSARGYYEQYF. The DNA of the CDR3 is TGTGCCAGCAGTTATAGTGCCAGGGGCTACTACGAGCAGTACTTC.

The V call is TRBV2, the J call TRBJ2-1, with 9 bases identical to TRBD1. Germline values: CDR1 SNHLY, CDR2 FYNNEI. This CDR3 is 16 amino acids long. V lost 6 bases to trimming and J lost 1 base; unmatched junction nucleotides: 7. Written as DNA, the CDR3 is TGTGCCAGCAGGGGACAGGGTGGATGGTCCTACAATGAGCAGTTCTTC. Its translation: CASRGQGGWSYNEQFF.

In nucleotides, the CDR3 is TGTGCCATCAGTGTGCGGGGACAGGGCTTTCGGGGTGAGCAGTTCTTC. Its protein product is CAISVRGQGFRGEQFF. The V call is TRBV10-3, the J call TRBJ2-1; TRBD1 matches 9 bases. This CDR3 is built from 16 residues. Germline CDR1 reads ENHRY; CDR2 reads SYGVKD. V was pared by 4 bases and J by 9 bases, with 13 bases of the junction left unmatched.

CDR3 DNA: TGTGCCAGCAGCCCCTCCCCACGGACAGCGGCAAACTACGAGCAGTACTTC. It yields the protein CASSPSPRTAANYEQYF. J is TRBJ2-7 and V is TRBV7-2; a weak D match, TRBD1 (6 bases). This CDR3 has 17 residues. CDR1 and CDR2 (germline): SGHTA, FQGNSA. Trimming removed 5 bases at V and 3 bases at J, with 23 bases between. Drawing the rest from reference TRBV7-2 and TRBJ2-7, the complete variable domain is GAGVSQSPSNKVTEKGKDVELRCDPISGHTALYWYRQSLGQGLEFLIYFQGNSAPDKSGLPSDRFSAERTGGSVSTLTIQRTQQEDSAVYLCASSPSPRTAANYEQYFGPGTRLTVT.